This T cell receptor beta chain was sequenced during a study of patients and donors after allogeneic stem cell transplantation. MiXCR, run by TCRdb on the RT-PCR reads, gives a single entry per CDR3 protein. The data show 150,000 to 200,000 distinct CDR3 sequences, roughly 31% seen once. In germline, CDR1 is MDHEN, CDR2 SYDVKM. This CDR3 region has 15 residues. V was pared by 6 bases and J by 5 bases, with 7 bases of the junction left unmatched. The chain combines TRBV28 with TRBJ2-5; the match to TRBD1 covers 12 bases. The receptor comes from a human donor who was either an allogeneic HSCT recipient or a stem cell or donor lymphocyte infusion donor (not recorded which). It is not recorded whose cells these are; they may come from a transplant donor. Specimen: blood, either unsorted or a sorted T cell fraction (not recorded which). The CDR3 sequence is CASSWDRGRKETQYF. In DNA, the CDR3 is TGTGCCAGCAGCTGGGACAGGGGGCGCAAGGAGACCCAGTACTTC.